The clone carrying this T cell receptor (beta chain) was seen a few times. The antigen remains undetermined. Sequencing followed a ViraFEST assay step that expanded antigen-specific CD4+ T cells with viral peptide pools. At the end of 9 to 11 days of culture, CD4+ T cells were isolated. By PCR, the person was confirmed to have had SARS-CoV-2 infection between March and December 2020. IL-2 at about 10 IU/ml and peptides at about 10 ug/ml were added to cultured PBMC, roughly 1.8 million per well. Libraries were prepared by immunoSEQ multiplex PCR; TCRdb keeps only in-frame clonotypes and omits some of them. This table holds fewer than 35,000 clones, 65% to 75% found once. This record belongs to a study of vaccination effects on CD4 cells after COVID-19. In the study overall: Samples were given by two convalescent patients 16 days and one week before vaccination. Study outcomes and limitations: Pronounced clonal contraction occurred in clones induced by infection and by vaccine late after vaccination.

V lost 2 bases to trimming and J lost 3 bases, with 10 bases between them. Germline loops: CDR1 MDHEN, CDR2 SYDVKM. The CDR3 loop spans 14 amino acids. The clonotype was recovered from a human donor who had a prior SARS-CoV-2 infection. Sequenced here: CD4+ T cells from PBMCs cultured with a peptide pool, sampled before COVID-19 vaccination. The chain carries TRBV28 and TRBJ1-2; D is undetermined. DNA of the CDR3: TGTGCCAGCAGTTTAGTAGGCGGATACTATGGCTACACCTTC. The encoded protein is CASSLVGGYYGYTF.